This TCR beta chain was recovered during a study of T-cell reconstitution after alpha-beta-depleted transplantation in children. CDR3 length: 17 residues. Germline assignment: CDR1 SGDLS and CDR2 YYNGEE. V was shortened by 1 base and J by 0 bases, with 14 bases between the two germline ends. Construction of the TCRbeta library involved unique molecular identifiers. Via MiXCR, TCRdb re-called the PCR reads, giving one row per CDR3 protein. The repertoire has about 540,000 distinct CDR3 sequences, around 19% of them found once; the top ten carry approximately 3%. The sequences come from PBMCs from the stem cell graft donor, collected from the stem cell graft. V is TRBV9 and J is TRBJ1-3; no firm D call. This receptor was identified in a human donor who donated a stem cell graft to a child with acute lymphoblastic leukemia. This CDR3 reads CASSVWEQPSSGNTIYF. As DNA, the CDR3 is TGTGCCAGCAGCGTATGGGAACAGCCGAGCTCTGGAAACACCATATATTTT.